The clone carrying this TCR beta chain was found a few times. What it binds is not known. The sample contains more than one DNA sequence encoding this CDR3. Researchers partitioned CD4+ cells into CD45RA+ naive and CD45RA-negative memory subsets. This specimen belongs to a study of shared clonotypes between healthy human individuals. The study, taken as a whole, reports: Sampling used blood alone; tissue repertoires probably differ. Clonotype sharing across donors was expected to vary with sequencing depth. Generally, estimated richness proved larger in naive subsets than it did in memory subsets.

Profiling relied on immunoSEQ multiplex PCR, and the TCRdb table lists in-frame clones only, not all of them. The table includes more than 1 million clones, approximately 78% detected once. CDR1 is SNHLY, CDR2 FYNNEI, per germline. V trimming: 6 bases; J trimming: 3 bases; junction bases outside the gene matches: 7. CDR3 size: 15 residues. What was sequenced was memory CD4+ T cells from PBMCs. Specified subset: CD45RA-negative fraction. The TCR comes from a man between 18 and 35 years old in good health. Some clones in this sample may be carry-over from other donors' samples. The chain links TRBV2 to TRBJ2-3; 9 bases line up with TRBD1. The CDR3 region is CASRADRGGTDTQYF. The CDR3, as DNA: TGTGCCAGCAGGGCAGACAGGGGGGGTACAGATACGCAGTATTTT.